This T cell receptor (beta chain) is from a study of tumor and adjacent non-tumor tissue in lung cancer. As for the study in general: Aged 31 to 76 years, patients included 10 men and about 5 women with stage I to III disease. Findings and caveats of the study: Top 100 clones took a larger repertoire share in normal lung.

The CDR3 spans 15 residues. V lost 0 bases to trimming and J lost 5 bases, with 13 bases between them. Germline values: CDR1 ENHRY, CDR2 SYGVKD. On this clonotype: Its antigen is still unknown.

Three rounds of nested PCR, following a modified ARM-PCR protocol, produced the TCRbeta library. TCRdb re-called the multiplex PCR reads with MiXCR, one entry per CDR3 protein. Here the sample spans around 76,000 distinct CDR3 sequences, 76% being singletons. The template was RNA from unsorted bulk tissue. This non-tumor lung sample came from over 3 cm beyond the tumor edge. This receptor was identified in a man aged 65-85 years with non-small cell lung cancer. The rearrangement joins TRBV10-3 to TRBJ2-5; D may be TRBD1 (6 bases). Sequences were obtained from distant non-tumor lung tissue. For the CDR3, the DNA is TGTGCCATCAGTGAGTCCCCAGGGGACGCTGAGACCCAGTACTTC. Translated, it gives CAISESPGDAETQYF.